The clone carrying this TCR beta chain appeared many times. This specimen belongs to a study of tumor-infiltrating lymphocytes in primary liver carcinoma. Germline CDR1 is SQVTM and CDR2 is ANQGSEA. CDR3 size: 12 residues. Unmatched junction bases numbered 3, after V lost 8 bases and J lost 0 bases. Germline DNA was also extracted, while the blood RNA originated from unsorted whole blood. It was before surgery that approximately 4.3 milliliters of peripheral blood were collected. TCR beta cDNA was reverse-transcribed from about 550 ng of total RNA. The reaction used a constant-region primer and ProtoScript II reverse transcriptase. Three nested multiplex PCR rounds, a slightly modified ARM-PCR, produced the libraries for TCR beta. Investigators reported that the first two PCR rounds, at roughly 11 cycles each, used TRBV1-TRBV30 forward primers with a C-beta reverse primer. One entry per CDR3 protein results from TCRdb running MiXCR on the multiplex PCR reads. The sample comprises over 250,000 distinct CDR3 sequences, around 50% of which are singletons, and 15% to 20% rests with the top ten.

This sequence joins TRBV29-1 and TRBJ1-2, with TRBD1 identical over 7 bases. The clonotype originates from a woman aged 25 to 39 with primary liver carcinoma and hepatitis B virus infection. Material for sequencing was peripheral blood. The CDR3 bases are TGCAGCTCGACAGGGACTAACTATGGCTACACCTTC. It encodes CSSTGTNYGYTF.